A single sample gave rise to the 8 T cell receptor beta chains below, sequenced in a study of HIV-infected patients and healthy controls. TCRdb used MiXCR to reprocess the 5' RACE reads, holding one entry per CDR3 protein. The sample yields some 70,000 distinct CDR3 sequences, less than 20% seen once. The sample taken for sequencing was CD4+ T cells from blood. Every receptor here comes from a human donor in good health.

This chain links TRBV6-5 with TRBJ2-7; 14 nucleotides line up with TRBD2. Trimming removed 2 bases from V and 5 bases from J; junction bases left unmatched: 14. Germline V lookup: CDR1 MNHEY, CDR2 SVGAGI. This CDR3 comprises 19 residues. As DNA, the CDR3 is TGTGCCAGCAGTTACGATGGGACTAGCGGGAGCGCCTTCTCAAACGAGCAGTACTTC. Protein product: CASSYDGTSGSAFSNEQYF.

This clonotype was observed at least ten times. This rearrangement joins TRBV20-1 to TRBJ1-5; a possible D gene is TRBD1 (5 bases). Trimming cost V 0 bases and J 12 bases, with 18 bases left between them. CDR3 length: 14 amino acids. From germline, CDR1 is DFQATT and CDR2 SNEGSKA (reference sequence). The CDR3, as DNA: TGCAGTGCTAGAGATCAGAGGGGAGGAGATAACCAGCATTTT. Protein: CSARDQRGGDNQHF.

The J gene is TRBJ2-3, the V gene TRBV7-2; D not certain. The V end lost 5 bases, the J end lost 5 bases, and 11 bases lay between the germline ends. The germline gives CDR1 SGHTA, CDR2 FQGNSA. CDR3 length equals 13 residues. The CDR3 DNA is TGTGCCAGCAGCCGTAATTCGGGAGATACGCAGTATTTT. Translation gives CASSRNSGDTQYF.

This chain links TRBV27 with TRBJ2-7; 8 bases are shared with TRBD1. CDR1 is MNHEY, CDR2 SMNVEV, per germline (reference sequence). V lost 3 bases and J lost 7; bases outside the gene matches: 8. The CDR3 runs 14 residues. DNA of the CDR3: TGTGCCAGCAGTTTCGGGACAGGACCTACAGAGCAGTACTTC. Amino acids: CASSFGTGPTEQYF.

V gene TRBV7-9 combines with J gene TRBJ2-6; D is undetermined. The V end was cut by 5 bases, the J end by 0 bases, with 8 bases between. This CDR3 has 15 residues. Germline CDR1 and CDR2: SEHNR and FQNEAQ (reference sequence). CDR3 nucleotide sequence: TGTGCCAGCAGCATGGGCAACTCTGGGGCCAACGTCCTGACTTTC. Protein sequence: CASSMGNSGANVLTF.

This clonotype was seen only a few times. This chain joins TRBV12-3 or TRBV12-4 and TRBJ2-3; possible D gene TRBD2, 6 bases. The CDR3 spans 16 residues. V was pared by 6 bases and J by 0 bases, with 16 bases between. This CDR3 is CASSRQTAGSTDTQYF. CDR3 DNA: TGTGCCAGCAGCCGGCAAACGGCGGGAAGCACAGATACGCAGTATTTT.

This clonotype was recorded many times. This chain uses TRBV7-3 with TRBJ2-1; 8 bases map to TRBD1. Germline V CDR1 and CDR2: SGHTA, FQGTGA. This CDR3 spans 15 amino acids. The trim removed 3 bases at V and 1 base at J, leaving 2 bases unmatched. DNA of the CDR3: TGTGCCAGCAGCTTGGACAGGGCTTCCTACAATGAGCAGTTCTTC. Protein: CASSLDRASYNEQFF.

A word on this clonotype: It may be a read error: a sequence one base away is much more abundant. This sequence joins TRBV3-1 and TRBJ1-5; D gene ambiguous. This CDR3 region has 13 residues. V was pared by 2 bases and J by 9 bases, with 11 bases between. CDR1 and CDR2 from the germline V gene are LGHDT and YNNKEL (reference sequence). The CDR3 bases are TGTGCCAGCAGCCAATTCGGGATTCGGCCCCAGCATTTT. It specifies CASSQFGIRPQHF.